A selection of T cell receptor beta chains follows, all from one sample in a study of cytomegalovirus exposure and HLA in healthy donors. Repertoires were generated with immunoSEQ multiplex PCR, while TCRdb's copy carries only in-frame clones and drops some. The table lists roughly 130,000 clones, about three quarters of them singletons. The sample taken for sequencing was PBMCs. The receptors stem from a male donor in good health and CMV-seropositive. CDR3s leave out the opening cysteine and the closing phenylalanine or tryptophan. The order of the fields is J gene, V gene, CDR3 protein.

J gene: TRBJ2-5
V gene: TRBV5-6
CDR3 protein: ASREGTSGLFRETQY

J gene: TRBJ2-1
V gene: TRBV4-1
CDR3 protein: ASSHYRQGENEQF

J gene: TRBJ2-7
V gene: TRBV4-1
CDR3 protein: ASSQAGLVAYEQY

J gene: TRBJ1-3
V gene: TRBV9
CDR3 protein: ASSTSDSTTGNTIY

J gene: TRBJ2-3
V gene: TRBV6-1
CDR3 protein: ASSEARSSYTDTQY

J gene: TRBJ2-7
V gene: TRBV28
CDR3 protein: ASMGTGDHSSYEQY

J gene: TRBJ2-7
V gene: TRBV6-6
CDR3 protein: ASSYSRTSHEQY

J gene: TRBJ2-5
V gene: TRBV7-2
CDR3 protein: ASSPRRQTLKTQY

J gene: TRBJ2-2
V gene: TRBV7-2
CDR3 protein: ASSFTSGGHGGELF

J gene: TRBJ2-7
V gene: TRBV19
CDR3 protein: ASSDGTGPYEQY

J gene: TRBJ1-5
V gene: TRBV9
CDR3 protein: ASSVGDISNQPQH

J gene: TRBJ2-7
V gene: TRBV7-2
CDR3 protein: ASSLAGGIHEQY

J gene: TRBJ1-2
V gene: TRBV12-5
CDR3 protein: ASAGAGGIGGYT

J gene: TRBJ1-2
V gene: TRBV18
CDR3 protein: ASSPPGTGGDSYT

J gene: -
V gene: TRBV6-6
CDR3 protein: ASSLRLTVSYEQY

J gene: TRBJ1-4
V gene: TRBV18
CDR3 protein: ASSQQGIATNEKLF

J gene: TRBJ1-5
V gene: TRBV19
CDR3 protein: ASRGHRNQPQH

J gene: TRBJ2-3
V gene: TRBV12-2
CDR3 protein: ARRTSGGPEDTQY

J gene: TRBJ2-7
V gene: TRBV2
CDR3 protein: ASREGGEQY

J gene: TRBJ2-1
V gene: TRBV7-3
CDR3 protein: ASSSGGTNEQF

J gene: TRBJ2-2
V gene: TRBV28
CDR3 protein: ASSSASGRIGELF

J gene: TRBJ1-2
V gene: TRBV5-1
CDR3 protein: ASSLGTGWTYGYT

J gene: TRBJ2-2
V gene: TRBV7-3
CDR3 protein: ASSVNGHPTGELF

J gene: TRBJ2-2
V gene: TRBV6-5
CDR3 protein: ASSYWTANTGELF

J gene: TRBJ2-1
V gene: TRBV27
CDR3 protein: ASSLQTGTSRNEQF

J gene: TRBJ2-5
V gene: TRBV18
CDR3 protein: ASSNSRGTQETQY

J gene: TRBJ2-2
V gene: TRBV5-1
CDR3 protein: ASSLEGTLNTGELF

J gene: TRBJ2-1
V gene: TRBV18
CDR3 protein: ASSPPSGAGGFNEQF

J gene: TRBJ2-4
V gene: TRBV27
CDR3 protein: ASSSLAGGRNIQY

J gene: TRBJ1-2
V gene: TRBV4-2
CDR3 protein: ASSQEPGDSWGGYT

J gene: TRBJ2-7
V gene: TRBV7-9
CDR3 protein: ASSLKPGLAGGEQY

J gene: TRBJ2-7
V gene: TRBV6-5
CDR3 protein: ASRYLVSGSTGEQY

J gene: TRBJ2-7
V gene: TRBV6-5
CDR3 protein: ASSYGWERSYEQY

J gene: TRBJ2-5
V gene: TRBV7-6
CDR3 protein: ASSLGQLETQY

J gene: TRBJ2-3
V gene: TRBV7-9
CDR3 protein: ASSIQGAPHTDTQY

J gene: TRBJ2-7
V gene: TRBV7-9
CDR3 protein: ASSSLDTNYEQY

J gene: TRBJ2-1
V gene: TRBV28
CDR3 protein: ASSRPLSGENEQF

J gene: TRBJ2-7
V gene: TRBV28
CDR3 protein: ASSHPSGSYEQY

J gene: TRBJ1-3
V gene: TRBV7-3
CDR3 protein: ASSPGTAGNTIY

J gene: TRBJ2-7
V gene: TRBV14
CDR3 protein: ASSRGRAGSAYEQY

J gene: TRBJ2-1
V gene: TRBV6-1
CDR3 protein: ASRLGTSGVNEQF

J gene: TRBJ2-7
V gene: TRBV5-1
CDR3 protein: ASSNERGYEQY

J gene: TRBJ1-2
V gene: TRBV5-4
CDR3 protein: ASSPTGDYGYT

J gene: TRBJ1-5
V gene: TRBV14
CDR3 protein: ASSQVQGPQH

J gene: TRBJ2-7
V gene: TRBV5-1
CDR3 protein: ASSLVGVWEQY

J gene: TRBJ2-6
V gene: TRBV5-1
CDR3 protein: ASSPLATSGANVLT

J gene: TRBJ2-7
V gene: TRBV6-5
CDR3 protein: ASSKTSGGAHEQY

J gene: TRBJ1-3
V gene: TRBV4-1
CDR3 protein: ASSQDRSGNTIY

J gene: TRBJ1-1
V gene: TRBV30
CDR3 protein: AWSGPAQGIAEAF

J gene: TRBJ2-1
V gene: TRBV19
CDR3 protein: ASSIGGEPYNEQF

J gene: TRBJ1-1
V gene: TRBV18
CDR3 protein: ASSPRPGTGENTEAF

J gene: TRBJ2-3
V gene: TRBV13
CDR3 protein: ASSPQTSGGRGDTQY

J gene: TRBJ1-1
V gene: TRBV6-5
CDR3 protein: ASSYGRAPLHNEAF

J gene: TRBJ2-7
V gene: TRBV2
CDR3 protein: ASSKTPPTYEQY